Here is one T cell receptor beta chain with its context. As yet, its antigen is unknown. The data were taken from a study of monozygotic twins with inflammatory bowel disease. Overall study results and limits: Compared with healthy twins, IBD patients shared fewer clonotypes with others, especially with disease activity.

After re-calling the 5' RACE reads, TCRdb lists one entry per CDR3 protein, DNA absent. There are a few hundred thousand distinct CDR3 sequences in the sample, with 5.6% held by the top ten. The sequence was collected from a human donor with ulcerative colitis or Crohn's disease, or a healthy co-twin of an affected twin (not recorded which). Sequenced input: blood.

The CDR3 is CSVKQTVEAFF. The chain has TRBV20-1 and TRBJ1-1; the D call from TCRdb, TRBD1, cannot be confirmed without DNA. Germline assignment: CDR1 DFQATT and CDR2 SNEGSKA (reference sequence). This CDR3 is built from 11 residues.